This T cell receptor beta chain is from a study of blood T cells in healthy people across ages. The CDR3 contains 17 residues. From germline, CDR1 is LGHNA and CDR2 YSLEER. V trimming: 1 base; J trimming: 2 bases; junction bases outside the gene matches: 9. Using a J-beta primer mix together with a sample-barcoded 5' primer, a second PCR was run for roughly 7 to 12 cycles. Each TCR beta cDNA got a 12-nucleotide random molecular identifier. One entry per CDR3 protein results from TCRdb running MiXCR on the 5' RACE reads. The sample shows 700,000 or so distinct CDR3 sequences, less than 45% of them seen only once. Study outcomes and limitations: A strong correlation was seen between TCR beta diversity and naive T cell percentage. The authors considered diversity estimates from one million T cells to be underestimates.

About this clonotype itself: As yet, its antigen is unknown.

Per-sample yields of isolated PBMCs were at least 7 million. The chain recombines TRBV4-3 with TRBJ2-3; 7 nucleotides agree with TRBD2. The receptor was derived from a man aged 80 or over in good health. The sample was blood. The CDR3 coding sequence is TGCGCCAGCAGCCAAGTATGGGGAGGGGTCCTCACAGATACGCAGTATTTT. Protein product: CASSQVWGGVLTDTQYF.